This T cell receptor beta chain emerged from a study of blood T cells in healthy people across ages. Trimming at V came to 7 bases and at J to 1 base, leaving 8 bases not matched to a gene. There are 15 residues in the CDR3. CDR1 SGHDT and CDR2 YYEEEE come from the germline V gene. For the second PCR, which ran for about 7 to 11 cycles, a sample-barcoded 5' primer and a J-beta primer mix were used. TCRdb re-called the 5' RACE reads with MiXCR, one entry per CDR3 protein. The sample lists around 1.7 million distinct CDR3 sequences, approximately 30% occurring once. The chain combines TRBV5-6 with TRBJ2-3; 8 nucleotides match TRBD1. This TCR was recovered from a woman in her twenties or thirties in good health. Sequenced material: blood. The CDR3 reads CASAPRGQGTDTQYF. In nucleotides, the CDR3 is TGTGCCAGCGCCCCCCGGGGACAGGGCACAGATACGCAGTATTTT.